This T cell receptor beta chain is drawn from a study of human T cells and chemical hapten exposure. Whole-study findings and limits: Significantly greater numbers of large CDR3 similarity clusters came from expanded TCRs than from controls.

Each CDR3 protein is one row after TCRdb ran MiXCR on the RACE reads. The profile shows about 120,000 distinct CDR3 sequences, about 13% of them singletons. This clonotype was counted at least ten times. The antigen is not known. There are 16 residues in the CDR3. With V trimmed by 1 base and J by 4 bases, 4 bases remained unmatched. Time point in this sample: pre-sensitization, week 0. As to treatment: therapeutic diphenylcyclopropenone sensitization with weekly scalp DPC. The receptor was isolated from a woman aged 18-29 years with alopecia areata. Some clones in this sample may be carry-over from other donors' samples. This material consisted of whole blood, taken in connection with sensitization to the hapten diphenylcyclopropenone (DPC). This sequence joins TRBV12-3 or TRBV12-4 and TRBJ1-6, with 7 bases aligning to TRBD1. The CDR3 coding sequence is TGTGCCAGCAGTTTAGTACAGGGGATTTATAATTCACCCCTCCACTTT. Translating gives CASSLVQGIYNSPLHF.